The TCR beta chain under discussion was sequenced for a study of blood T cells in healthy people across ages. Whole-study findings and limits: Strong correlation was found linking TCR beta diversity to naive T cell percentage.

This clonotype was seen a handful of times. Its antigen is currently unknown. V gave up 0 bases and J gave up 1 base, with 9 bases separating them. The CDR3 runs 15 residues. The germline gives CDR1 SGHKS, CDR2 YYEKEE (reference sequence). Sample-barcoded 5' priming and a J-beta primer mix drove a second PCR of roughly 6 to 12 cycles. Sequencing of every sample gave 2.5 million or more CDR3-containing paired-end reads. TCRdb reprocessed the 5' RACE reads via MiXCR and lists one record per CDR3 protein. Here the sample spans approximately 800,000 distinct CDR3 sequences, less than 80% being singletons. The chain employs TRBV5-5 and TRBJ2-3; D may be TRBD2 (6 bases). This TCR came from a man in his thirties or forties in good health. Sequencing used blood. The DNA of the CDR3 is TGTGCCAGCAGCTTGGGGGGGGACGGCACAGATACGCAGTATTTT. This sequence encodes CASSLGGDGTDTQYF.